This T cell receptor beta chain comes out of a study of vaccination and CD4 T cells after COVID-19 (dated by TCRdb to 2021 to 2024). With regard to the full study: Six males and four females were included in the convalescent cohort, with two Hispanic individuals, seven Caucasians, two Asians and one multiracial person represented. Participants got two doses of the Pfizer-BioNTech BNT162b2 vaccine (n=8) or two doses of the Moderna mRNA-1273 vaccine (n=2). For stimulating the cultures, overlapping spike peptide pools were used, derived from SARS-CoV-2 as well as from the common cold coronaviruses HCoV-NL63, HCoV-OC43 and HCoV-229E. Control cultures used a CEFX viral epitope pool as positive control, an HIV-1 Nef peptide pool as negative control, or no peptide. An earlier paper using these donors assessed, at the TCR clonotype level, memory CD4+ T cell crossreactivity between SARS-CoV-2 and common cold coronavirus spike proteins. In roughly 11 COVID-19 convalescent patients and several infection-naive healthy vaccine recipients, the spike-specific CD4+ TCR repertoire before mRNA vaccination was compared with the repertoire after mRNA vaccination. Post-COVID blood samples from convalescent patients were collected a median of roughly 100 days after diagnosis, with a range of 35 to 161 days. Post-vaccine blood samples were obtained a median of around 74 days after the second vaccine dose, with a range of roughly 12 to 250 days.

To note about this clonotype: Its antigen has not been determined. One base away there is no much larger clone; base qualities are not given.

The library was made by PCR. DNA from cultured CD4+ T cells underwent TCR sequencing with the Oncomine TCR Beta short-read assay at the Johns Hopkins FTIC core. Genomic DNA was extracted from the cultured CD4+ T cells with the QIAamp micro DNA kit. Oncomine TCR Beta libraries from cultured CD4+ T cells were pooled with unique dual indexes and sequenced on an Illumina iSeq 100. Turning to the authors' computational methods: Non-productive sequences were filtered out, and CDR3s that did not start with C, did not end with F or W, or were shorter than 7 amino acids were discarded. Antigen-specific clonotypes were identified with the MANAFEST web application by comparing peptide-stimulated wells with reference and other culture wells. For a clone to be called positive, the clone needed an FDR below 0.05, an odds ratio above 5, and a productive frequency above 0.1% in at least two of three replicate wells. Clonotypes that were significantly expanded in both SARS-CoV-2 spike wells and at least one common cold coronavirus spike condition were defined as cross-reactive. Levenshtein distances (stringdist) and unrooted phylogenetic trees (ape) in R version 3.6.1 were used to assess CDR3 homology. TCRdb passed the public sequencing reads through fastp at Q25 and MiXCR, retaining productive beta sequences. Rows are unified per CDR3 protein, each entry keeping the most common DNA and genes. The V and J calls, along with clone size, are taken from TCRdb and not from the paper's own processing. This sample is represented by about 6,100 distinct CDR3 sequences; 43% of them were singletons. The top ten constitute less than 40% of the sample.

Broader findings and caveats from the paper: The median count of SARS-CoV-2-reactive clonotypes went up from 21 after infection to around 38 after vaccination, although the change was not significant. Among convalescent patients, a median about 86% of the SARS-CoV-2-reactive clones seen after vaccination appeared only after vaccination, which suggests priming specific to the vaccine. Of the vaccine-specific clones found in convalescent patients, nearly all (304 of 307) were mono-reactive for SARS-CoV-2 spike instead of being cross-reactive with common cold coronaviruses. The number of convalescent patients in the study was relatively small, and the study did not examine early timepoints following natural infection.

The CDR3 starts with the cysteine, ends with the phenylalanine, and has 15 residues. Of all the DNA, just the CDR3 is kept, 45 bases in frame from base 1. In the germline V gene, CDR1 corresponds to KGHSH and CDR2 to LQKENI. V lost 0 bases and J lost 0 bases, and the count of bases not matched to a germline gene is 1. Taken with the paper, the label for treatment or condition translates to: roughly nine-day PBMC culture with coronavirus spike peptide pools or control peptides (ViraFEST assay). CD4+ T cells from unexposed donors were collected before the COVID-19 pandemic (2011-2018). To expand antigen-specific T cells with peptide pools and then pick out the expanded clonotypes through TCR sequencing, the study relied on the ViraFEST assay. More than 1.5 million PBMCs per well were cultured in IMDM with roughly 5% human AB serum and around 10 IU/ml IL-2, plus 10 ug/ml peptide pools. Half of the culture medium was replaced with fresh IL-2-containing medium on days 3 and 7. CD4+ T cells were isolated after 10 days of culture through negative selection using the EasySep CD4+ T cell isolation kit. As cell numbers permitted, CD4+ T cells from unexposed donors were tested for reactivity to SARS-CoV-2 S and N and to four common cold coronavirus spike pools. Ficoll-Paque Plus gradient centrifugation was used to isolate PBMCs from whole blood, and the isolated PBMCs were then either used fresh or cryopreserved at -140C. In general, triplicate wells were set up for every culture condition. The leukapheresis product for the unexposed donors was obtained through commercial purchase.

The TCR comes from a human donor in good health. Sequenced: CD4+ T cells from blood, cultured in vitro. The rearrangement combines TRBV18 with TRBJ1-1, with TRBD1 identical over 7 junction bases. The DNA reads TGTGCCAGCTCACCACCGGGACAGCTGAACACTGAAGCTTTCTTT. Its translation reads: CASSPPGQLNTEAFF.